This T cell receptor (beta chain) is from a study of STAT5B mutations in CD4+ large granular lymphocyte leukemia. Study observations and caveats: 8/27 top patient clones versus 2/35 control clones were TRBV06-family. Main leukemic clonotypes were patient-specific, but about 25% appeared at low frequency elsewhere.

Source study methods: Lowest detectable productive clonotype frequency was 2.59 x 10-5. TCRdb keeps only in-frame clones here, not all; method: immunoSEQ multiplex PCR. That table is the source of V, J and clone size, and D and trimming were worked out from the DNA. There are thousands of clones in the sample; about 90% occur only once, and roughly 50% lies in the top ten. This CDR3 contains 15 residues. Germline CDR1 SGHNT, CDR2 YYREEE (reference sequence). The V gene lost 4 bases and the J gene lost 4 bases, with 17 bases spanning the gap. In the case of this clone: The antigen is not known.

V gene TRBV5-4 combines with J gene TRBJ1-2, with D perhaps matching TRBD1 (6 bases). The source of this sequence is a woman in her 70s with CD4+ T-cell large granular lymphocyte leukemia. Sequenced sample: PBMCs. CDR3 protein: CASSPWRDKTYGYTF. CDR3 bases: TGTGCCAGCAGCCCTTGGAGGGACAAGACCTATGGCTACACCTTC.